The sequence of this T cell receptor (beta chain) was determined in a study of control samples from healthy donors and cancer patients. Trimming left V 3 bases short and J 4 bases short, with 10 bases between. The germline V gene has CDR1 MDHEN and CDR2 SYDVKM. CDR3 length: 14 amino acids. Some clones are missing from TCRdb's copy, which holds only in-frame ones; the method was immunoSEQ multiplex PCR. The table has around 250,000 clones, about 80% seen once. The material sequenced was PBMCs. This clonotype originated in a woman aged 55-70 years with lung cancer. The chain carries TRBV28 and TRBJ1-3; the D gene is possibly TRBD1 (5 bases). The CDR3 coding sequence is TGTGCCAGCAGTTTGGTAGGGGTCGGAAACACCATATATTTT. The encoded protein is CASSLVGVGNTIYF.